This T cell receptor (beta chain) is from a study of blood T cell repertoires in COVID-19. Germline assignment: CDR1 LGHNA and CDR2 YSLEER. The germline V and J ends were trimmed by 4 bases and 4 bases, with 14 bases remaining between them. This CDR3 region has 15 residues. Clones were read by immunoSEQ multiplex PCR, and TCRdb kept only the in-frame ones, dropping some. The sample lists 150,000 or so clones, approximately 84% occurring once. The sample taken for sequencing was PBMCs or T cells enriched from blood (not recorded which). The clonotype originates from a man over 45 who had recovered from COVID-19. This chain connects TRBV4-3 to TRBJ1-5, with D uncertain. The CDR3, as DNA: TGCGCCAGCAGCCCGAGGAACTCCGAGAATCAGCCCCAGCATTTT. Translated: CASSPRNSENQPQHF.